These T cell receptor beta chains were read from a single sample in a study of T-cell reconstitution after alpha-beta-depleted transplantation in children. TCRdb passed the PCR reads through MiXCR, listing each CDR3 protein once. The sample gives 330,000 or so distinct CDR3 sequences, 9.5% to 13% of which show up once; around 7.5% is in the top ten. The sample in question was PBMCs, obtained before TCRalphabeta/CD19-depleted stem cell transplant. All receptors derive from a boy under three years old with acute myeloid leukemia, due to receive a stem cell transplant. Each CDR3 is given with its conserved first and last residue. The D gene is left open where the match is weak. Only some rows state a clone size, as once, few, many or a class for expanded clones.

>TRBD1|many|TRBV6-1|13|TRBJ2-7
CASRTGSSYEQYF
TGTGCCAGCCGGACAGGGAGCTCCTACGAGCAGTACTTC
>TRBD2|.|TRBV28|15|TRBJ2-5
CASIPGTSGQETQYF
TGTGCCAGCATTCCCGGGACTAGCGGACAAGAGACCCAGTACTTC
>.|many|TRBV10-3|14|TRBJ2-3
CAISESFSTDTQYF
TGTGCCATCAGTGAGTCCTTTAGCACAGATACGCAGTATTTT
>.|many|TRBV7-3|15|TRBJ2-7
CASSRIPGPTQEQYF
TGTGCCAGCAGCCGAATTCCGGGCCCTACCCAGGAGCAGTACTTC
>.|many|TRBV20-1|14|TRBJ1-5
CSARHSTGGQPQHF
TGCAGTGCTAGACATAGTACGGGAGGACAGCCCCAGCATTTT
>.|many|TRBV3-1|16|TRBJ1-3
CASSQEAGGNGNTIYF
TGTGCCAGCAGCCAAGAAGCCGGGGGCAACGGAAACACCATATATTTT
>.|few|TRBV10-3|14|TRBJ2-5
CAISASGALGTQYF
TGTGCCATCAGTGCGTCTGGAGCCTTGGGGACCCAGTACTTC
>.|many|TRBV9|15|TRBJ2-1
CASSVARSSYNEQFF
TGTGCCAGCAGCGTAGCTCGGAGCTCCTACAATGAGCAGTTCTTC
>.|few|TRBV7-3|15|TRBJ2-2
CASSTPDTGTGELFF
TGTGCCAGCAGTACGCCTGACACAGGGACCGGGGAGCTGTTTTTT
>TRBD1|many|TRBV9|15|TRBJ2-3
CASSEADRATDTQYF
TGTGCCAGCAGCGAAGCGGACAGGGCCACAGATACGCAGTATTTT